This TCR beta chain stems from a study of identical twins. Study-wide points: Modelling underestimated the level of out-of-frame TCR alpha sharing observed in monozygotic twins. With abundant cord blood beta clonotypes, insertions were fewer; memory repertoires showed no such pattern.

This CDR3 comprises 20 residues. V trimming: 8 bases; J trimming: 0 bases; junction bases outside the gene matches: 19. Comment on this clonotype: The target antigen is unknown.

With template switching, a universal primer site was added, and the cDNA carried unique molecular identifiers. TCRdb re-derived calls from the 5' RACE reads in MiXCR, one entry per CDR3 protein. The top ten clones hold approximately 3% of a sample with approximately 600,000 distinct CDR3 sequences, roughly 9.5% of them seen once. These data also featured in a second study, about yellow fever vaccine responses in identical twins. This second study notes: A vaccine T cell response that seemed partly convergent and partly personalized was reported in twins.

The chain is built from TRBV12-3 or TRBV12-4 and TRBJ2-3; 11 bases are a match to TRBD2. The specimen was PBMCs. The TCR originated in a woman aged 18-30 years in good health. The CDR3 DNA is TGTGCCAGCTCTTCGCCCACCACTAGCGGGAGCTTTTCTAGCACAGATACGCAGTATTTT. Encoded protein: CASSSPTTSGSFSSTDTQYF.